Below are 10 T cell receptor beta chains sequenced from a single sample in a study of blood T cell repertoires in COVID-19. Here immunoSEQ multiplex PCR was the method, and the copy in TCRdb shows in-frame clones only, minus some. The sample lists some 35,000 clones; approximately 88% were seen once. Input material: peripheral blood. Receptors originate from a man aged 55 to 70 with active COVID-19.

The chain couples TRBV7-2 to TRBJ2-1, with 10 bases that match TRBD2. The CDR3 is 16 residues long. CDR1 SGHTA and CDR2 FQGNSA come from the germline V gene. Unmatched junction bases numbered 8, after V lost 5 bases and J lost 4 bases. The CDR3 DNA is TGTGCCAGCAGCCCGCCGGGACTAGCGATTTACAATGAGCAGTTCTTC. This translates into CASSPPGLAIYNEQFF.

This chain connects TRBV6-4 to TRBJ2-2; TRBD1 aligns across 7 bases. The CDR3 length is 14 residues. V gave up 6 bases and J gave up 7 bases; unmatched junction bases: 8. Germline lookup yields CDR1 MRHNA and CDR2 SNTAGT. As DNA, the CDR3 is TGTGCCAGCAGGGACGACAGGGCAATCGGGGAGCTGTTTTTT. This encodes CASRDDRAIGELFF.

The chain is built from TRBV24-1 and TRBJ2-1, with TRBD2 identical over 10 bases. CDR3 length: 15 residues. Germline assignment: CDR1 KGHDR and CDR2 SFDVKD. This chain's CDR3 is CATTPGLATNNEQFF. The CDR3 region has the DNA TGTGCGACTACGCCGGGACTAGCGACAAACAATGAGCAGTTCTTC.

This chain links TRBV6-5 with TRBJ1-1; 7 bases align to TRBD1. Losses at the gene ends were 7 bases for V and 1 base for J; bases not matched to a gene: 6. Looked up from germline, CDR1 is MNHEY and CDR2 is SVGAGI. The CDR3 loop spans 14 amino acids. The CDR3, as DNA: TGTGCCAGCACTCCTCGACAGGGGAACACTGAAGCTTTCTTT. Its protein is CASTPRQGNTEAFF.

In this sample, this clone turned up once. The genes are TRBV7-8 and TRBJ2-5, with 9 nucleotides matching TRBD1. Germline V gene sequence: CDR1 SGHVS, CDR2 FQNEAQ. The V gene end was trimmed by 2 bases and the J gene end by 5 bases; junction bases not matched to a gene: 6. The CDR3 spans 15 residues. Here the CDR3 DNA reads TGTGCCAGCAGCTTAAACAGGGGGCGTTGGGAGACCCAGTACTTC. It yields the protein CASSLNRGRWETQYF.

The chain links TRBV28 to TRBJ2-2, with 14 positions matching TRBD2. The V gene end was trimmed by 4 bases and the J gene end by 6 bases; junction bases not matched to a gene: 10. The CDR3 loop spans 18 amino acids. Per the germline V gene, CDR1 is MDHEN and CDR2 is SYDVKM. CDR3 nucleotides: TGTGCCAGCAGTTCACCTCCGGGACTAGCGGGAGTACCCGGGGAGCTGTTTTTT. The encoded protein is CASSSPPGLAGVPGELFF.

This clone was picked up a small number of times. This chain uses TRBV5-5 with TRBJ1-4, with D possibly being TRBD1 (5 bases). The germline CDR1 and CDR2 sequences are SGHKS and YYEKEE (reference sequence). This CDR3 has 16 amino acids. Trimming removed 1 base from V and 3 bases from J, with 13 bases in between. For the CDR3, the DNA is TGTGCCAGCAGCTTGCCCTCGGCGGGGGCTAATGAAAAACTGTTTTTT. It translates to CASSLPSAGANEKLFF. The entire variable domain, with the rest obtained from reference TRBV5-5 and TRBJ1-4, is as follows: DAGVTQSPTHLIKTRGQQVTLRCSPISGHKSVSWYQQVLGQGPQFIFQYYEKEERGRGNFPDRFSARQFPNYSSELNVNALLLGDSALYLCASSLPSAGANEKLFFGSGTQLSVL.

CDR3 loop: CATRGDRGQADTQYF. Here the CDR3 DNA reads TGTGCCACCAGGGGGGACAGGGGGCAAGCAGATACGCAGTATTTT. The chain combines TRBV24-1 with TRBJ2-3; 12 bases fit TRBD1. J was trimmed by 4 bases and V by 7 bases; bases with no gene match: 5. This CDR3 spans 15 amino acids. Germline lookup yields CDR1 KGHDR and CDR2 SFDVKD.

This chain uses TRBV27 with TRBJ2-2; D perhaps matches TRBD1 (7 bases). The V gene's germline CDR1 is MNHEY and CDR2 SMNVEV (reference sequence). The CDR3 has 15 residues. V was trimmed by 8 bases and J by 5 bases, leaving 18 bases between them. CDR3 protein: CASGTGRGATGELFF. DNA of the CDR3: TGTGCCAGCGGGACTGGCAGGGGGGCGACCGGGGAGCTGTTTTTT.

J is TRBJ2-2 and V is TRBV11-2; the match to TRBD2 covers 8 bases. Losses at the gene ends were 0 bases for V and 2 bases for J; bases not matched to a gene: 8. The V gene's germline CDR1 is SGHAT and CDR2 FQNNGV. The CDR3 spans 18 residues. CDR3 protein: CASSLDLRAGVNTGELFF. CDR3 sequence (DNA): TGTGCCAGCAGCTTAGATCTAAGAGCGGGAGTTAACACCGGGGAGCTGTTTTTT.